Listed below are T cell receptor beta chains from one sample, sequenced in a study of blood T cells in healthy people across ages. TCRdb processed the 5' RACE reads anew with MiXCR; each CDR3 protein has one entry. The table includes approximately 800,000 distinct CDR3 sequences, roughly 46% detected once. Sequencing used blood. The receptors originated from a man older than 75 in good health. CDR3s include the opening cysteine and the closing phenylalanine or tryptophan. A D gene is named only where the DNA matches it firmly. Some rows have no size entry. The others give once, few or many, or a class for an expanded clone.

>-|TRBV2|TRBJ2-6|-|15
TGTGCCAGCAGTGACTCAGGTTCTCGGGCCAACGTCCTGACTTTC
CASSDSGSRANVLTF
>-|TRBV29-1|TRBJ2-5|-|13
TGCAGCGTCGTAACAGGGGGGGGGGAGACCCAGTACTTC
CSVVTGGGETQYF
>TRBD1|TRBV12-3/TRBV12-4|TRBJ2-1|-|14
TGTGCCAGCAGTGGGGGACAGTCATACAATGAGCAGTTCTTC
CASSGGQSYNEQFF
>TRBD2|TRBV10-3|TRBJ2-5|-|14
TGTGCCATCAAGGTAGCGGGGAACCAAGAGACCCAGTACTTC
CAIKVAGNQETQYF
>TRBD2|TRBV27|TRBJ2-7|few|16
TGTGCCAGCAGTTTATCGGGACTAGCGGAGTTCTACGAGCAGTACTTC
CASSLSGLAEFYEQYF
>TRBD1|TRBV28|TRBJ1-1|-|16
TGTGCCAGCAGTACCCGGGACAGGGCCGAGGTCACTGAAGCTTTCTTT
CASSTRDRAEVTEAFF
>TRBD2|TRBV2|TRBJ2-7|-|14
TGTGCCAGCAGTGGGGGGGGTAAGACCTACGAGCAGTACTTC
CASSGGGKTYEQYF
>-|TRBV7-9|TRBJ1-1|-|15
TGTGCCAGCAGCCGCCAGGGTGGTGTTGGAACTGAAGCTTTCTTT
CASSRQGGVGTEAFF
>-|TRBV12-3/TRBV12-4|TRBJ2-1|many|15
TGTGCCAGCAGTTTATCGGGGGTCTCCTACAATGAGCAGTTCTTC
CASSLSGVSYNEQFF
>-|TRBV7-2|TRBJ2-3|-|15
TGTGCCAGCAACTATGACAGAGCTAGCACAGATACGCAGTATTTT
CASNYDRASTDTQYF
>-|TRBV11-3|TRBJ2-7|-|13
TGTGCCAGCAGCTTAGCTATCGACTACGAGCAGTACTTC
CASSLAIDYEQYF
>-|TRBV12-3/TRBV12-4|TRBJ2-5|-|15
TGTGTCAGCAGATGGAGAAGCGGAGGTCAAGAGACACAGTACTTC
CVSRWRSGGQETQYF
>-|TRBV27|TRBJ1-5|few|15
TGTGCCAGCAGTTTAATCGGCCAGGGAGTTCAGCCCCAGCATTTT
CASSLIGQGVQPQHF
>-|TRBV7-2|TRBJ2-2|-|13
TGTGCCAGCAGCCCTTGGGTTGGCGGGGAGCTGTTTTTT
CASSPWVGGELFF
>-|TRBV4-3|TRBJ1-6|few|14
TGCGCCAGCAGCCAAGAGACGAGAATTTCACCCCTCCACTTT
CASSQETRISPLHF
>TRBD1|TRBV6-5|TRBJ1-2|-|15
TGTGCCAGCAGTTACCTTGGGGACAGGACGGATGGCTACACCTTC
CASSYLGDRTDGYTF
>-|TRBV5-1|TRBJ2-5|-|15
TGCGCCAGCAGCTTGGCGGGGGACTGGAGAGAGACCCAGTACTTC
CASSLAGDWRETQYF
>-|TRBV19|TRBJ1-1|-|14
TGTGCCAGTAGTATAGCAGCAGGGAAAACTGAAGCTTTCTTT
CASSIAAGKTEAFF
>TRBD2|TRBV20-1|TRBJ2-1|-|14
TGCAGTGCTGATGGACTAGGGTACGACAATGAGCAGTTCTTC
CSADGLGYDNEQFF
>-|TRBV29-1|TRBJ2-1|many|16
TGCAGCGTTGAGTCCTCCAGGGGGGGGGTTTACAATGAGCAGTTCTTC
CSVESSRGGVYNEQFF
>TRBD2|TRBV7-3|TRBJ2-7|-|15
TGTGCCAGCAGCCCAAGACTAGCGGGGTTCTCTGAGCAGTACTTC
CASSPRLAGFSEQYF
>TRBD2|TRBV20-1|TRBJ2-2|-|18
TGCAGTGCCCTAGGGAGACGGACTAGCGGGGGGAACACCGGGGAGCTGTTTTTT
CSALGRRTSGGNTGELFF
>-|TRBV20-1|TRBJ2-7|-|15
TGCAGTGCCCCACAGCCAGCAGTCTCCTACAATGAGCAGTACTTC
CSAPQPAVSYNEQYF
>-|TRBV20-1|TRBJ2-7|-|12
TGCAGTGCTAGAAGCAGGACATACGAGCAGTACTTC
CSARSRTYEQYF
>TRBD1|TRBV10-3|TRBJ2-3|-|17
TGTGCCACGGGCGTGATGCCAGGGGGCATATCAACAGATACGCAGTATTTT
CATGVMPGGISTDTQYF
>-|TRBV20-1|TRBJ2-7|-|14
TGCAGTGCTATCCCTCCGGGGAACTCCTACGAGCAGTACTTC
CSAIPPGNSYEQYF
>TRBD1|TRBV18|TRBJ2-3|-|15
TGTGCCAGCTCACGAGTTGGGACAGCCACAGATACGCAGTATTTT
CASSRVGTATDTQYF
>TRBD2|TRBV20-1|TRBJ2-1|-|13
TGCAGTGCTATGCTAGCGGGAGTCGGTGAGCAGTTCTTC
CSAMLAGVGEQFF
>TRBD1|TRBV4-2|TRBJ1-2|many|15
TGTGCCAGCAGCCAATCCGGGACAGCTTTGGACGGCTACACCTTC
CASSQSGTALDGYTF
>TRBD2|TRBV2|TRBJ2-1|-|19
TGTGCCTGCAGTGTGCCCCACGGTGACGCGGGGGGATCCTACAATGAGCAGTTCTTC
CACSVPHGDAGGSYNEQFF
>-|TRBV7-2|TRBJ1-6|-|14
TGTGCCAGCAGCCCGGGACGGAATAATTCACCCCTCCACTTT
CASSPGRNNSPLHF
>TRBD2|TRBV7-7|TRBJ2-5|-|16
TGTGCTAGCAGCCAGGGACTAGCGGGATTAGGAGAGACCCAGTACTTC
CASSQGLAGLGETQYF
>-|TRBV20-1|TRBJ2-3|few|16
TGCAGTGCTAGAGACCAGGGCCTTGGGAGCGCAGATACGCAGTATTTT
CSARDQGLGSADTQYF
>-|TRBV20-1|TRBJ1-1|-|14
TGCAGTGCTAGAAAATACGGGGCAGGGGATAAGGCTTTCTTT
CSARKYGAGDKAFF
>TRBD2|TRBV20-1|TRBJ2-5|-|15
TGCAGTGCTAGTTCACTAGCGGGATTCCAAGAGACCCAGTACTTC
CSASSLAGFQETQYF
>-|TRBV5-1|TRBJ1-1|once|14
TGCGCCAGCAGCCCTCGGACAAAGAACACTGAAGCTTTCTTT
CASSPRTKNTEAFF
>-|TRBV29-1|TRBJ2-2|-|19
TGCAGCGCGGCGCAAACCAGGAGGAGTTTTGGCTCGAACACCGGGGAGCTGTTTTTT
CSAAQTRRSFGSNTGELFF
>-|TRBV25-1|TRBJ2-7|-|14
TGTGCCAGCAGCCCAAGCTCGGGAGTTAGCGAGCAGTACTTC
CASSPSSGVSEQYF
>TRBD2|TRBV7-9|TRBJ2-1|-|19
TGTGCCAGCAGCACAAGACTAGCGGGAGGCTTTATCCCCATGAATGAGCAGTTCTTC
CASSTRLAGGFIPMNEQFF
>TRBD2|TRBV14|TRBJ2-5|few|17
TGTGCCAGCAGCCAAGATCGTCTTGGCGGGAGACTGGAGACCCAGTACTTC
CASSQDRLGGRLETQYF
>-|TRBV20-1|TRBJ2-7|many|12
TGCAGTGCCCCTAGGGGACCCTACGAGCAGTACTTC
CSAPRGPYEQYF
>-|TRBV29-1|TRBJ2-2|-|14
TGCAGCGTCGGTGGGCAGGGGGGGACCGGGGAGCTGTTTTTT
CSVGGQGGTGELFF
>-|TRBV24-1|TRBJ2-1|-|15
TGTGCCACCAGTGATTTGAAGGTCCCCTACAATGAGCAGTTCTTC
CATSDLKVPYNEQFF
>-|TRBV29-1|TRBJ2-1|many|15
TGCAGCGCCTTAGCGGAACCTAGCTCCTACAATGAGCAGTTCTTC
CSALAEPSSYNEQFF
>TRBD2|TRBV2|TRBJ2-7|-|16
TGTGCCAGCAGTGCCTATAGCGGGAGGGACCTATACGAGCAGTACTTC
CASSAYSGRDLYEQYF
>TRBD2|TRBV4-3|TRBJ2-1|-|17
TGCGCCAGCAGCCAAGGAGGGACTAGCGCAAGGCTCCGTGAGCAGTTCTTC
CASSQGGTSARLREQFF
>-|TRBV5-1|TRBJ2-3|few|16
TGCGCCAGCAGCTTGGGCGACCAGAGAGCGTCAGATACGCAGTATTTT
CASSLGDQRASDTQYF
>-|TRBV25-1|TRBJ1-2|-|13
TGTGCCAGCGGACGACAGAATTTGCATGGCTACACCTTC
CASGRQNLHGYTF
>-|TRBV5-1|TRBJ2-1|-|14
TGCGCCAGCAGCAAAGAAAATGGGGTCGTTGAGCAGTTCTTC
CASSKENGVVEQFF
>-|TRBV29-1|TRBJ2-1|-|11
TGCAGCGTTGAGAGGGGAAGTGAGCAGTTCTTC
CSVERGSEQFF
>-|TRBV30|TRBJ1-2|-|16
TGTGCCTGGAGTGTTCTCGGGCAGGGGATTCGGGATGGCTACACCTTC
CAWSVLGQGIRDGYTF
>TRBD2|TRBV20-1|TRBJ2-5|-|14
TGCAGTGCCGATAGCGGGAGGGCAGACAATGAGCAGTACTTC
CSADSGRADNEQYF
>-|TRBV20-1|TRBJ1-1|few|14
TGCAGTGCTAGGTTCCCACGGGGGAACACTGAAGCTTTCTTT
CSARFPRGNTEAFF
>-|TRBV20-1|TRBJ2-7|few|12
TGCAGTGCTCCGGACTCCTCTCGCGAGCAGTACTTC
CSAPDSSREQYF
>-|TRBV20-1|TRBJ1-4|-|14
TGCAGTGCTAGAGAGACAGCAACTAATGAAAAACTGTTTTTT
CSARETATNEKLFF
>-|TRBV2|TRBJ2-5|-|13
TGTGCCACCTCAAGAGACAGCCAAGAGACCCAGTACTTC
CATSRDSQETQYF
>-|TRBV28|TRBJ1-5|-|14
TGTGCCAGCAGTTTAACGTCAGGGGCCCAGCCCCAGCATTTT
CASSLTSGAQPQHF
>-|TRBV10-3|TRBJ1-1|once|15
TGTGCCATCAGTGAGGAGGGACAAGTAATCCCTGAAGCTTTCTTT
CAISEEGQVIPEAFF
>-|TRBV28|TRBJ2-5|-|15
TGTACCAGCAGGGGGATCGGGGGTAAACAAGAGACCCAGTACTTC
CTSRGIGGKQETQYF
>TRBD2|TRBV2|TRBJ2-7|-|13
TGTGCCAGCACCCGACTAGCGACATACGAGCAGTACTTC
CASTRLATYEQYF